This T cell receptor (beta chain) was recovered during a study of human T cells and chemical hapten exposure. Time point denoted: patch test 2, 6 weeks after DPC sensitization. Indicated treatment: therapeutic diphenylcyclopropenone sensitization with weekly scalp DPC. Germline CDR1 and CDR2: DFQATT and SNEGSKA (reference sequence). The CDR3 length is 15 residues. Trimming stripped 3 bases from V and 4 bases from J, with 15 bases between. Each CDR3 protein is one row after TCRdb ran MiXCR on the RACE reads. The profile covers around 360,000 distinct CDR3 sequences, with about 6% appearing a single time and over 5.5% taken by the ten largest.

This TCR was recovered from a woman aged 18-29 years with alopecia areata. Some clones in this sample may be carry-over from other donors' samples. The sequencing used whole blood, collected in connection with sensitization to the hapten diphenylcyclopropenone (DPC). The chain carries TRBV20-1 and TRBJ1-4, with D perhaps TRBD1 (6 bases). The CDR3 DNA reads as TGCAGTGCTAGCTCCCCTGGGGGCGTTAATGAAAAACTGTTTTTT. This codes for CSASSPGGVNEKLFF.